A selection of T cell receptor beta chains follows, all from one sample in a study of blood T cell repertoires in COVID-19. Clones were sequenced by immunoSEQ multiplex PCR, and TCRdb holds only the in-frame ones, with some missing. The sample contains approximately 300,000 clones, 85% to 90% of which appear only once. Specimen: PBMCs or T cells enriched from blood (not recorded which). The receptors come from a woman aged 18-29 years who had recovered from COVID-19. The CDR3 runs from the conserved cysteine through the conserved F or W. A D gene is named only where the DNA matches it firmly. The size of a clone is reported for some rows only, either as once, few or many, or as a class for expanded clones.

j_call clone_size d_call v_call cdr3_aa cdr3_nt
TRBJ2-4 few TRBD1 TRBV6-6 CASSHLRQGRTKNIQYF TGTGCCAGCAGTCATCTACGACAGGGTAGGACCAAAAACATTCAGTACTTC
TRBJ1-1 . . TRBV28 CASSQTGVETEAFF TGTGCCAGCAGCCAGACAGGCGTGGAGACTGAAGCTTTCTTT
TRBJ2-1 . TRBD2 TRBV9 CASSVGLAGGFWGNEQFF TGTGCCAGCAGCGTAGGACTAGCGGGAGGATTTTGGGGCAATGAGCAGTTCTTC
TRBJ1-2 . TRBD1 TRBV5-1 CASSFLGTANYGYTF TGCGCCAGCAGCTTTCTCGGGACAGCAAACTATGGCTACACCTTC
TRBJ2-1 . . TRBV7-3 CASSLGEGPYNEQFF TGTGCCAGCAGTCTAGGGGAAGGCCCCTACAATGAGCAGTTCTTC
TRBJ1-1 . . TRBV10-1 CASRRTRNTEAFF TGCGCCAGCAGAAGGACAAGGAACACTGAAGCTTTCTTT
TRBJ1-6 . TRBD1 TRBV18 CASSPGQGGNSPLHF TGTGCCAGCTCACCGGGACAGGGAGGTAATTCACCCCTCCACTTT
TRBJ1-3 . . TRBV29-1 CSVEGLGAGNTIYF TGCAGCGTTGAAGGTCTAGGGGCTGGAAACACCATATATTTT
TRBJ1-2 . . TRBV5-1 CASSARAGEYGYTF TGCGCCAGCTCCGCCAGGGCAGGGGAATATGGCTACACCTTC
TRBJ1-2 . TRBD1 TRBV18 CASSHGQANYGYTF TGTGCCAGCTCACATGGACAGGCGAACTATGGCTACACCTTC
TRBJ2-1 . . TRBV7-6 CASSLAESRESEQFF TGTGCCAGCAGCTTAGCAGAGTCCCGGGAGAGTGAGCAGTTCTTC
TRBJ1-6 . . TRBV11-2 CASSSDSNSPLHF TGTGCCAGCAGCTCCGATAGTAATTCACCCCTCCACTTT
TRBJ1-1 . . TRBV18 CASSPLQGTTEAFF TGTGCCAGCTCACCGTTGCAGGGTACAACCGAAGCTTTCTTT
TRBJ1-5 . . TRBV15 CATSVDRARGQPQHF TGTGCCACCAGCGTAGACAGAGCCCGAGGTCAGCCCCAGCATTTT
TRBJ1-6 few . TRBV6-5 CASSYLGGDSPLHF TGTGCCAGCAGTTACCTGGGAGGGGACTCACCCCTCCACTTT
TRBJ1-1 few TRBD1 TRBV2 CASSDPGRGENTEAFF TGTGCCAGCAGTGACCCCGGCAGGGGGGAGAACACTGAAGCTTTCTTT
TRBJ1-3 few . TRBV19 CASSIGLRGGLQHPSGNTIYF TGTGCCAGTAGTATAGGCCTGCGGGGAGGCCTACAGCATCCCTCTGGAAACACCATATATTTT
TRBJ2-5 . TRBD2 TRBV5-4 CASSSRLAGTETQYF TGTGCCAGCAGCTCTCGACTAGCGGGGACAGAGACCCAGTACTTC
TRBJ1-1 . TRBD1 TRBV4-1 CASSQVLTGQGPEAFF TGCGCCAGCAGCCAAGTCTTGACCGGACAGGGTCCTGAAGCTTTCTTT
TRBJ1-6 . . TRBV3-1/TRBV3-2 CASSQGSGRTSPLHF TGTGCCAGCAGCCAAGGTTCAGGCCGAACTTCACCCCTCCACTTT
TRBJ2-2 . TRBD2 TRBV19 CASSIGLGREPNTGELFF TGTGCCAGTAGTATAGGCCTGGGGAGGGAACCGAACACCGGGGAGCTGTTTTTT
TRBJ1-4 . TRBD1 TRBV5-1 CASSIRDRSTTNEKLFF TGCGCCAGCAGCATTCGGGACAGATCGACAACTAATGAAAAACTGTTTTTT
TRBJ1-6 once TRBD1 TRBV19 CASSSSGTGNSPLHF TGTGCCAGTAGTAGCTCCGGGACAGGGAATTCACCCCTCCACTTT
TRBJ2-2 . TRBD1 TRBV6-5 CASSTTGVPGELFF TGTGCCAGCAGTACTACAGGGGTCCCCGGGGAGCTGTTTTTT
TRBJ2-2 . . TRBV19 CASTLRGEGLNTGELFF TGTGCCAGTACTTTGAGGGGGGAGGGATTGAACACCGGGGAGCTGTTTTTT
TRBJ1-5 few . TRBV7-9 CASSRSDSIKPQHF TGTGCCAGCAGCCGGTCGGACAGTATCAAGCCCCAGCATTTT
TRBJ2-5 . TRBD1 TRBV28 CASRQGPQETQYF TGTGCCAGCAGACAGGGGCCCCAAGAGACCCAGTACTTC
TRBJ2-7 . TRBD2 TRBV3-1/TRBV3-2 CASSQTAFPGGEQYF TGTGCCAGCAGCCAAACCGCTTTCCCCGGGGGGGAGCAGTACTTC
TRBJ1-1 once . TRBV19 CATSPGTSNTEAFF TGTGCCACCTCGCCCGGGACAAGTAACACTGAAGCTTTCTTT
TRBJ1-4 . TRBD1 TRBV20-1 CSASLRQGDEKLFF TGCAGTGCTAGTTTAAGGCAGGGGGATGAAAAACTGTTTTTT
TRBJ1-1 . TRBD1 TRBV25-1 CASSGQGEYTEAFF TGTGCCAGCTCAGGACAGGGAGAGTACACTGAAGCTTTCTTT
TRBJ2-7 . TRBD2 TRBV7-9 CASSPGGPYEQYF TGTGCCAGCAGCCCGGGAGGGCCTTACGAGCAGTACTTC
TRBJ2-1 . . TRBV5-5 CASSLTLGGYYNEQFF TGTGCCAGCAGCTTGACGCTGGGGGGTTACTACAATGAGCAGTTCTTC
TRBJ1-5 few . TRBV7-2 CASSLQPRVRNQPQHF TGTGCCAGCAGCTTGCAGCCCAGGGTCCGCAATCAGCCCCAGCATTTT
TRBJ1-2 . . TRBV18 CASNPVTANYGYTF TGTGCCAGCAACCCTGTGACAGCTAACTATGGCTACACCTTC
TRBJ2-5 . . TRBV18 CASSPPNRLPQRTQETQYF TGTGCCAGCTCACCACCAAATCGCTTGCCGCAGCGGACTCAAGAGACCCAGTACTTC
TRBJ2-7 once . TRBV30 CASTGENSYEQYF TGTGCCTCCACGGGGGAGAACTCCTACGAGCAGTACTTC
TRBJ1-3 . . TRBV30 CAWSTQGNTIYF TGTGCCTGGAGTACACAGGGAAACACCATATATTTT
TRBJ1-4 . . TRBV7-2 CASSSGTINEKLFF TGTGCCAGCAGCTCCGGGACAATTAATGAAAAACTGTTTTTT
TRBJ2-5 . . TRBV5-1 CASSYLEEGETQYF TGCGCCAGCAGCTACCTCGAAGAGGGAGAGACCCAGTACTTC
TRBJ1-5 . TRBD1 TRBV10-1 CARGLTGYSNQPQHF TGCGCCAGGGGATTGACAGGGTATAGCAATCAGCCCCAGCATTTT
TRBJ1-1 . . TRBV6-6 CASSHPDLAPGKAFF TGTGCCAGCAGTCATCCGGACCTAGCGCCGGGGAAAGCTTTCTTT
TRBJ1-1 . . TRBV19 CASYYGLGNTEAFF TGTGCCAGTTACTACGGGTTGGGGAACACTGAAGCTTTCTTT